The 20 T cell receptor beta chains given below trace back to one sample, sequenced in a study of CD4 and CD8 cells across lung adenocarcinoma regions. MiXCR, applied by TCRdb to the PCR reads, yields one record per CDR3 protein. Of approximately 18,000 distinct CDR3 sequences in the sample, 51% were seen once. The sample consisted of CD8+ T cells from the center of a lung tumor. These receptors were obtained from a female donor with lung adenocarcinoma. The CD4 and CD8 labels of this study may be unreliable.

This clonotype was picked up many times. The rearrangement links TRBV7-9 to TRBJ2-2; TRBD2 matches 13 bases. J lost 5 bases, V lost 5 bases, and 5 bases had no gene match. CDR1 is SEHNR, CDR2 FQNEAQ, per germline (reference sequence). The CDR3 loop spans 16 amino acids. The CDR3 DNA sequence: TGTGCCAGCAGCGCTAGGGGACTAGCGGGGACCGGGGAGCTGTTTTTT. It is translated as CASSARGLAGTGELFF.

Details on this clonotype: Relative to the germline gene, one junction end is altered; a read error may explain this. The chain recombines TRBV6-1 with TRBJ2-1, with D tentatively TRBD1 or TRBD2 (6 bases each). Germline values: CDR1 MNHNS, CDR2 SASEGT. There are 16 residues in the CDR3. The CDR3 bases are TGTGCCAGCAGGCCTAAGGAGGGGGTGAGCTCAGGGACGCAGTTTTTT. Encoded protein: CASRPKEGVSSGTQFF.

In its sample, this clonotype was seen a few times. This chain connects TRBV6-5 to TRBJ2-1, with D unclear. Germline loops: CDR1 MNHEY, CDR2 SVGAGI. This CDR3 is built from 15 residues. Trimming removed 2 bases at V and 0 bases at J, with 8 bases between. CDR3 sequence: CASSYDGSSYNEQFF. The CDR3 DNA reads TGTGCCAGCAGTTACGACGGTAGCTCCTACAATGAGCAGTTCTTC.

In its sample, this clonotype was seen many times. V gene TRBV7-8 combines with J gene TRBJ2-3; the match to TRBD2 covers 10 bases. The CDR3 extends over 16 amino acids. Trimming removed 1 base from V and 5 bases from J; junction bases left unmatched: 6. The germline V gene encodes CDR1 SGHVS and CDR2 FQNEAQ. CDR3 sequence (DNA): TGTGCCAGCAGCTTAGTAGCGGGGGGCCCGGGAGATACGCAGTATTTT. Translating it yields CASSLVAGGPGDTQYF.

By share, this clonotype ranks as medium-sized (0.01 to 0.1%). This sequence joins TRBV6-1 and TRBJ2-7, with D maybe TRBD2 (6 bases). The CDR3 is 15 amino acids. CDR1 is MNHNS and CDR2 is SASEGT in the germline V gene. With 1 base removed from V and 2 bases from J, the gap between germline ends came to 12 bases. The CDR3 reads CASSEVGGPTYEQYF. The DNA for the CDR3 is TGTGCCAGCAGTGAAGTGGGGGGTCCAACCTACGAGCAGTACTTC.

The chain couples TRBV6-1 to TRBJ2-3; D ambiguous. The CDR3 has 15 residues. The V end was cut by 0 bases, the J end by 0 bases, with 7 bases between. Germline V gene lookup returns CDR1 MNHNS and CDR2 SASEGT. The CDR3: CASSEAAVSTDTQYF. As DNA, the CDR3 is TGTGCCAGCAGTGAAGCTGCTGTGAGCACAGATACGCAGTATTTT.

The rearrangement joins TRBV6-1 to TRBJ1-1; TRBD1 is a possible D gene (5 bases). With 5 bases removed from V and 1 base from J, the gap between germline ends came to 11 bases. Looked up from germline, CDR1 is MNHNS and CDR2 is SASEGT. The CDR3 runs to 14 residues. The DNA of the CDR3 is TGTGCCAGCAGTCCGGGGCGCTGGAACACTGAAGCTTTCTTT. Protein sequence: CASSPGRWNTEAFF.

CDR3 DNA: TGTGCCAGCAGTTACGAGCTAGCGGGGGGCAGAGAGACCCAGTACTTC. The encoded protein is CASSYELAGGRETQYF. This chain uses TRBV6-2 or TRBV6-3 with TRBJ2-5; 11 positions agree with TRBD2. Per the germline V gene, CDR1 is MNHEY and CDR2 is SVGEGT. The CDR3 loop spans 16 amino acids. V lost 2 bases to trimming and J lost 4 bases; unmatched junction nucleotides: 6.

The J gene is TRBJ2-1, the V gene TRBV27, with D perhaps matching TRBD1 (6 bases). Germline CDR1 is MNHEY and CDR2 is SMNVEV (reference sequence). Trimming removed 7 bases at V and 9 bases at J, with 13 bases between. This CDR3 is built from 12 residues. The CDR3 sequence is CASNRGTTEQFF. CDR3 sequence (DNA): TGTGCCAGCAACAGAGGGACAACTGAGCAGTTCTTC.

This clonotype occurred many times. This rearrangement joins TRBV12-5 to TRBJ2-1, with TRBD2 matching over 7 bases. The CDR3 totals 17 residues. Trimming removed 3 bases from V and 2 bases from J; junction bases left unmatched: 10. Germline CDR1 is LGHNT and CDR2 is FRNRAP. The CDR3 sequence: CASGLPWREHPYNEQFF. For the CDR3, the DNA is TGTGCTAGTGGTTTACCCTGGCGGGAGCACCCCTACAATGAGCAGTTCTTC.

Here the CDR3 reads CASSYFGPDTQYF. The CDR3 DNA follows: TGTGCCAGCAGTTACTTCGGACCAGATACGCAGTATTTT. The V and J genes are TRBV6-2 or TRBV6-3 and TRBJ2-3; D uncertain. Trimming took 1 base from V and 4 from J, leaving 6 bases between them. CDR1 and CDR2 from the germline V gene are MNHEY and SVGEGT. CDR3 length: 13 amino acids.

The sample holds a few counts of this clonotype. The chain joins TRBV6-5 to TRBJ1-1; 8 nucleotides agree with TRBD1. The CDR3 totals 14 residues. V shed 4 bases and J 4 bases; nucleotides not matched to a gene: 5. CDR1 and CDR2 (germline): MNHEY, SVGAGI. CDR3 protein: CASSSLTGGTEAFF. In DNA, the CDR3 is TGTGCCAGCAGTTCGCTCACAGGGGGCACTGAAGCTTTCTTT.

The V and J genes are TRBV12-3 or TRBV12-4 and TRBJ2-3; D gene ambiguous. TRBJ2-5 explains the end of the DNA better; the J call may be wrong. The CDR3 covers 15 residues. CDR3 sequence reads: CASSLALGQRETQYF. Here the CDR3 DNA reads TGTGCCAGCAGTTTAGCGCTAGGGCAGCGAGAGACCCAGTACTTC.

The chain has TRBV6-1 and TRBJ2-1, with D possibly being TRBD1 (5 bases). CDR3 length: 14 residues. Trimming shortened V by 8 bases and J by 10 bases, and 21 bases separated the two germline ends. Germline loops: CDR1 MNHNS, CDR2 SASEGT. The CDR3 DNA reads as TGTGCCAGCCGTACAGGCGCCCCATGGTACGAGCAGTTCTTC. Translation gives CASRTGAPWYEQFF.

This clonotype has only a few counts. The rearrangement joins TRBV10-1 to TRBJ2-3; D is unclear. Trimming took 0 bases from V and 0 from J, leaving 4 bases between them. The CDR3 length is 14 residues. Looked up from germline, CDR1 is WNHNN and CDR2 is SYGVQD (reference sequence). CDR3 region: CASSESPSTDTQYF. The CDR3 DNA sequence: TGCGCCAGCAGTGAGTCCCCTAGCACAGATACGCAGTATTTT.

The CDR3 loop is CASSEARKNTGELFF. The CDR3 DNA follows: TGTGCCAGCAGTGAAGCCCGGAAGAACACCGGGGAGCTGTTTTTT. This rearrangement joins TRBV25-1 to TRBJ2-2; no firm D call. The length of the CDR3 is 15 residues. Germline lookup yields CDR1 MGHDK and CDR2 SYGVNS. With 2 bases removed from V and 1 base from J, the gap between germline ends came to 8 bases.

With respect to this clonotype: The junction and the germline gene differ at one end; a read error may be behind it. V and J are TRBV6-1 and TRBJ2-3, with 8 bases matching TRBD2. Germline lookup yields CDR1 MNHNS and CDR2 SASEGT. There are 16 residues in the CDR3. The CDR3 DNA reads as TGTGCCAGCAGGCCTAAGGAGCGGGGGAGCACCGGTACGCTGTATTTT. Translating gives CASRPKERGSTGTLYF.

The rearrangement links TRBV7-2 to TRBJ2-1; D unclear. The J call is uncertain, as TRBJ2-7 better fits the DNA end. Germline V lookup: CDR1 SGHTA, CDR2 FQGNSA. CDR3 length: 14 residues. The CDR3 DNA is TGTGCCAGCAGCTTATACAATACGGACTACGAGCAGTACTTC. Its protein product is CASSLYNTDYEQYF.

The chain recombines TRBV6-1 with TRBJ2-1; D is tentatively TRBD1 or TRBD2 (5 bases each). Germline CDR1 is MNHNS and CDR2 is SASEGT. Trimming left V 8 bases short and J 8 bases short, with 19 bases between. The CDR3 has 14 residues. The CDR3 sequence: CASGGRAGRDEQFF. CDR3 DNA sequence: TGTGCCAGCGGGGGAAGGGCAGGGCGGGATGAGCAGTTCTTC.

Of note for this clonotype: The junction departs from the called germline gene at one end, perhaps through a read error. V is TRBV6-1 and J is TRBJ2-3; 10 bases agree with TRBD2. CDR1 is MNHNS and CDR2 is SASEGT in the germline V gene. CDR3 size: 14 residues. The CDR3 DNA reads TGTGCCAGCAGCCCACCGGGACTAGCGAATGCGCATTTCTTC. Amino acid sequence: CASSPPGLANAHFF.